The source of this T cell receptor beta chain is a study of shared clonotypes between healthy human individuals. Study overall: The donors, two women and three men, were aged 18 to 49.

Both subsets, CD45RA+ naive and CD45RA-negative memory, were split from the CD4+ cells. About this clone: Its antigen remains unknown.

CDR3 size: 19 residues. The germline gives CDR1 LNHDA, CDR2 SQIVND (reference sequence). The junction had 17 bases not matched to a gene; V was cut back by 4 bases and J by 5 bases. Genomic DNA of each subset was evenly split across several immunoSEQ plates. The data were produced by immunoSEQ multiplex PCR, yet TCRdb's version contains in-frame clones alone and is incomplete. The sample consists of around 510,000 clones, more than 95% of them appearing once. Study-wide points: Memory subsets generally showed lower estimated richness than naive subsets.

Sequencing used naive CD4+ T cells sorted from blood. Subset in this sample: CD45RA+ positively selected. The receptor comes from a woman under 40 in good health. The chain has TRBV19 and TRBJ2-1; TRBD2 aligns across 10 bases. CDR3 coding DNA: TGTGCCAGTAGTAACCCTGGGGGAGCCGGGACTAGCGTCGACAATGAGCAGTTCTTC. Translated: CASSNPGGAGTSVDNEQFF.